In this sample, the clone carrying this TCR beta chain turned up a few times. Antigen specificity is unknown. The sample comes from a study of T-cell memory formation after mild COVID-19. Regarding the study as a whole: CD4/CD8 balance characterized clones contracting day 15 to 85, and CD4+ skew characterized later expanders.

From 5'RACE with constant-segment primers came TCR alpha and TCR beta cDNA libraries that carried sample barcodes and UMIs. TCRdb re-analysed the 5' RACE reads in MiXCR, keeping a single row per CDR3 protein. The table lists 200,000 or so distinct CDR3 sequences, roughly 16% of them singletons. The sequenced material came from PBMCs or a T cell subset sorted from them (not recorded which). The TCR comes from an adult woman who had mild COVID-19 (a few samples of this study predate the infection). Cell type and time point are not known.

The CDR3 here is CASSLGQKIQETQYF. The CDR3 DNA follows: TGCGCCAGCAGCTTGGGACAGAAAATACAAGAGACCCAGTACTTC. V usage is TRBV5-1 and J usage is TRBJ2-5; a weak D match, TRBD1 (5 bases). This CDR3 contains 15 residues. Per germline, CDR1 SGHRS and CDR2 YFSETQ. The V and J ends lost 0 bases and 2 bases respectively, with 11 bases between them.